The 3 T cell receptor beta chains below all came from one sample that was sequenced in a study of blood T cell repertoires in COVID-19 (dated by TCRdb to the early 2020s). Library creation used the immunoSEQ multiplex PCR assay. TCRdb holds this immuneACCESS table with in-frame rearrangements only. Some clones are missing; in checked studies, unresolved V genes explain under half, and the rest has no known cause. A total of 150,000 to 200,000 clones appear in this sample, less than 85% of them only once. The ten largest account for approximately 12% of the sample. Sequencing was performed on PBMCs or T cells enriched from blood (not recorded which). Every receptor here comes from a man aged 45-65 years who had recovered from COVID-19.

This chain uses TRBV10-3 with TRBJ2-1; TRBD2 agrees at 9 bases. The trim removed 2 bases at V and 7 bases at J, leaving 12 bases unmatched. This CDR3 is 17 amino acids long. Germline CDR1 reads ENHRY; CDR2 reads SYGVKD. In nucleotides, the CDR3 is TGTGCCATCAGTGAGCTTCCGGGACTAGCTATGATAAATGAGCAGTTCTTC. It codes for CAISELPGLAMINEQFF.

The sample holds a few counts of this clone. V usage is TRBV19 and J usage is TRBJ1-5, with D possibly matching TRBD1 (6 bases). This CDR3 has 13 amino acids. Germline values: CDR1 LNHDA, CDR2 SQIVND (reference sequence). With 7 bases removed from V and 5 bases from J, the gap between germline ends came to 12 bases. The CDR3 reads CASTRGQDQPQHF. DNA of the CDR3: TGTGCCAGTACCAGGGGTCAGGATCAGCCCCAGCATTTT.

The rearrangement links TRBV27 to TRBJ1-1, with D possibly TRBD1 on 5 matching bases. The CDR3 loop spans 13 amino acids. Trimming took off 5 bases at V and 3 bases at J, with 10 bases between the two ends. In germline, CDR1 is MNHEY, CDR2 SMNVEV (reference sequence). Written as DNA, the CDR3 is TGTGCCAGCAGTCTCAGGGTTGACACTGAAGCTTTCTTT. Encoded protein: CASSLRVDTEAFF.